This T cell receptor (beta chain) was identified in a study of blood T cell repertoires in COVID-19. In the study overall: The samples span acute and convalescent COVID-19 from the United States, Italy and Spain. Sources were T cells, B-cell-depleted T cells, or PBMCs; the material itself was cDNA or gDNA.

This CDR3 comprises 17 residues. CDR1 ENHRY and CDR2 SYGVKD come from the germline V gene. With 6 bases removed from V and 1 base from J, the gap between germline ends came to 16 bases. Authors' processing steps: For nucleated cells, counts were estimated from reference gene primer amplification. Method: immunoSEQ multiplex PCR; TCRdb's copy keeps in-frame clones and lacks some. V, J and clone size derive from that table, while D and trimming were established from the DNA sequence. The table lists roughly 80,000 clones, roughly 90% of them singletons. V is TRBV10-3 and J is TRBJ1-6; D perhaps matches TRBD1 (6 bases). Sequenced sample: peripheral blood. This TCR was recovered from a woman older than 75 with acute or convalescent COVID-19. The CDR3 loop is CAISQGMRGSYNSPLHF. DNA of the CDR3: TGTGCCATCAGCCAAGGGATGAGGGGGTCCTATAATTCACCCCTCCACTTT.